The 32 T cell receptor beta chains in this list originate from one sample, sequenced in a study of shared clonotypes between healthy human individuals. Naive CD8 isolation took CD45RO-negative cells positively selected for CCR7 and excluded terminally differentiated effector memory CD45RA+ cells. Repertoires were generated with immunoSEQ multiplex PCR, while TCRdb's copy carries only in-frame clones and drops some. This table has 550,000 to 750,000 clones, 95% to 96% appearing once. Sequencing was performed on naive CD8+ T cells sorted from blood. These TCRs come from a woman in her twenties or thirties in good health.

This clone appeared once. V and J are TRBV4-1 and TRBJ2-5, with D possibly being TRBD2 (5 bases). The J call may not be correct, given that the DNA end is closer to TRBJ2-7. There are 12 residues in the CDR3. Germline V lookup: CDR1 MGHRA, CDR2 YSYEKL. In DNA form, the CDR3 reads TGCGCCAGCAGCCGATCCGGAGGCGAGCAGTACTTC. Protein product: CASSRSGGEQYF.

The chain uses TRBV10-3 and TRBJ2-1; D is uncertain. Trimming shortened V by 0 bases and J by 0 bases, and 18 bases separated the two germline ends. The CDR3 totals 19 residues. Per the germline V gene, CDR1 is ENHRY and CDR2 is SYGVKD. The CDR3 loop is CAISESDRTEPPSYNEQFF. The CDR3 DNA reads as TGTGCCATCAGTGAGTCGGATCGGACCGAGCCGCCCTCCTACAATGAGCAGTTCTTC.

The chain has TRBV13 and TRBJ2-5; D may be TRBD1 or TRBD2 (5 bases each). The germline V gene has CDR1 PRHDT and CDR2 FYEKMQ (reference sequence). This CDR3 is 13 amino acids long. Trimming removed 4 bases from V and 4 bases from J, with 10 bases in between. The DNA for the CDR3 is TGTGCCAGCAGCTCTCCGGGGCGAGAGACCCAGTACTTC. Its protein is CASSSPGRETQYF.

The chain couples TRBV27 to TRBJ2-1, with 8 bases matching TRBD1. Germline CDR1 is MNHEY and CDR2 is SMNVEV (reference sequence). This CDR3 comprises 14 residues. Trimming took 2 bases from V and 10 from J; bases not matched to a gene: 7. CDR3 residues: CASSLAGGYGEQFF. The CDR3 region has the DNA TGTGCCAGCAGTTTAGCAGGGGGCTACGGCGAGCAGTTCTTC.

This clone was detected only once. V is TRBV28 and J is TRBJ1-3; D call uncertain. The CDR3 spans 17 residues. V lost 2 bases, J lost 1 base, and 15 bases lay in between. CDR1 is MDHEN, CDR2 SYDVKM, per germline. The CDR3 DNA is TGTGCCAGCAGTTTACCGGTGGCATTGAAATCTGGAAACACCATATATTTT. Translated, it gives CASSLPVALKSGNTIYF.

The gene calls are TRBV5-6 and TRBJ2-2; a possible D gene is TRBD2 (6 bases). Per the germline V gene, CDR1 is SGHDT and CDR2 is YYEEEE. The CDR3 has 15 residues. The V end was cut by 1 base, the J end by 1 base, with 8 bases between. The CDR3 DNA reads as TGTGCCAGCAGCTTGTGGGGGGTGAACACCGGGGAGCTGTTTTTT. Its protein product is CASSLWGVNTGELFF.

V and J are TRBV27 and TRBJ2-7; 7 positions match TRBD2. CDR1 MNHEY and CDR2 SMNVEV come from the germline V gene (reference sequence). V trimming: 6 bases; J trimming: 2 bases; junction bases outside the gene matches: 10. This CDR3 is built from 15 residues. The CDR3 DNA is TGTGCCAGCAGGGGAGCCGGGGACTATCCCTACGAGCAGTACTTC. This gives the protein CASRGAGDYPYEQYF.

The chain combines TRBV1 with TRBJ2-2; no check of the table's D call, TRBD2, against the DNA was made. TRBV1 is described as a pseudogene. The CDR3 runs to 19 residues. The CDR3 coding sequence is TGCACCAGCAGCCAAGATAGAGGAGGCCTAGCGGGAGTTATCGGGGAGCTGTTTTTT. Protein: CTSSQDRGGLAGVIGELFF.

The CDR3 loop reads CASNPQENTGELFF. CDR3 in DNA: TGTGCCAGCAACCCGCAGGAGAACACCGGGGAGCTGTTTTTT. V usage is TRBV7-8 and J usage is TRBJ2-2; D unresolved. V shed 7 bases and J shed 1 base, with 10 bases lying between them. The CDR3 is 14 amino acids. Germline CDR1 SGHVS, CDR2 FQNEAQ.

The chain is built from TRBV29-1 and TRBJ2-7, with TRBD2 matching over 12 bases. The germline V gene encodes CDR1 SQVTM and CDR2 ANQGSEA. The trim removed 6 bases at V and 5 bases at J, leaving 5 bases unmatched. The CDR3 spans 13 residues. In DNA, the CDR3 is TGCAGCGTCCGGACTAGCGGGACCAACGAGCAGTACTTC. Translating it yields CSVRTSGTNEQYF.

The chain recombines TRBV6-5 with TRBJ2-5; possible D gene TRBD2, 6 bases. This CDR3 is 14 amino acids long. V was pared by 6 bases and J by 5 bases, with 16 bases between. From germline, CDR1 is MNHEY and CDR2 SVGAGI. CDR3 sequence: CASSPIGSGETQYF. The CDR3 nucleotides are TGTGCCAGCAGCCCGATCGGGAGTGGGGAGACCCAGTACTTC.

The genes are TRBV4-1 and TRBJ2-5; D possibly corresponds to TRBD1 (5 bases). V was cut by 0 bases and J by 3 bases, with 14 bases left in between. The CDR3 has 16 amino acids. Germline CDR1 MGHRA, CDR2 YSYEKL. CDR3 protein: CASSQDAGHTEETQYF. CDR3 in DNA: TGCGCCAGCAGCCAAGATGCCGGACACACGGAAGAGACCCAGTACTTC.

This clone was seen only once. The gene calls are TRBV5-6 and TRBJ2-3; D is undetermined. The CDR3 runs to 15 residues. Germline V CDR1 and CDR2: SGHDT, YYEEEE. Between the trimmed V and J ends, which lost 4 bases and 0 bases, there was a span of 12 bases. Here the CDR3 reads CASSLSRASTDTQYF. In nucleotides, the CDR3 is TGTGCCAGCAGCCTCTCAAGGGCTAGCACAGATACGCAGTATTTT.

This chain connects TRBV4-1 to TRBJ2-2; D is undetermined. V was pared by 3 bases and J by 4 bases, with 9 bases between. Germline assignment: CDR1 MGHRA and CDR2 YSYEKL. CDR3 length: 14 residues. CDR3 in amino acids: CASSQLVATGELFF. The CDR3 bases are TGCGCCAGCAGCCAGCTGGTGGCCACCGGGGAGCTGTTTTTT.

A single count supports this clone. The chain joins TRBV6-5 to TRBJ2-2; D unresolved. The ends were cut back, 6 bases at V and 6 bases at J, with 17 bases in the middle. Germline V gives CDR1 MNHEY, CDR2 SVGAGI. This CDR3 is built from 15 residues. As DNA, the CDR3 is TGTGCCAGCAGCCTCCTTACACGGTACCCCGGGGAGCTGTTTTTT. It specifies CASSLLTRYPGELFF.

The genes are TRBV13 and TRBJ2-5; D unresolved. This CDR3 is 15 amino acids long. Trimming stripped 5 bases from V and 2 bases from J, with 15 bases between. Germline V CDR1 and CDR2: PRHDT, FYEKMQ (reference sequence). The CDR3 region is CASSPGPASQETQYF. The CDR3 region has the DNA TGTGCCAGCAGCCCCGGACCCGCGTCTCAAGAGACCCAGTACTTC.

The chain employs TRBV7-9 and TRBJ2-5; D gene uncertain. The assigned J gene may be wrong: the sequence end matches TRBJ2-7 better. The CDR3 spans 13 residues. CDR1 is SEHNR, CDR2 FQNEAQ, per germline (reference sequence). The CDR3 protein is CASSLETVYEQYF. The CDR3 bases are TGTGCCAGCAGCTTAGAGACCGTCTACGAGCAGTACTTC.

This chain links TRBV14 with TRBJ2-5, with D hard to call. The J call may be faulty, since TRBJ2-7 better matches the DNA end. The CDR3 totals 15 residues. The germline V gene encodes CDR1 SGHDN and CDR2 FVKESK. Written as DNA, the CDR3 is TGTGCCAGCAGCCAAAGTACCTCCAGCTCCTACGAGCAGTACTTC. Translation gives CASSQSTSSSYEQYF.

The chain couples TRBV5-6 to TRBJ2-7; TRBD1 might be the D (6 bases). The CDR3 length is 14 residues. V was clipped by 4 bases and J by 2 bases, with 13 bases between them. In germline, CDR1 is SGHDT, CDR2 YYEEEE. CDR3 DNA sequence: TGTGCCAGCAGCGCTTCAGGGGCTCCCTACGAGCAGTACTTC. It is translated as CASSASGAPYEQYF.

The rearrangement joins TRBV28 to TRBJ2-5; D gene uncertain. CDR1 is MDHEN, CDR2 SYDVKM, per germline. Trimming took off 5 bases at V and 0 bases at J, with 13 bases between the two ends. CDR3 size: 15 residues. The CDR3 nucleotides are TGTGCCAGCAGTCCCACCGGACGGTACCAAGAGACCCAGTACTTC. It yields the protein CASSPTGRYQETQYF.

The V and J genes are TRBV28 and TRBJ2-7; possibly TRBD1 for D (6 bases). The V end was cut by 3 bases, the J end by 5 bases, with 11 bases between. Germline CDR1 MDHEN, CDR2 SYDVKM. CDR3 length equals 13 residues. This CDR3 reads CASSFGTQDEQYF. The CDR3 DNA reads TGTGCCAGCAGTTTCGGGACACAGGACGAGCAGTACTTC.

V is TRBV28 and J is TRBJ2-5; D gene unclear. The germline CDR1 and CDR2 sequences are MDHEN and SYDVKM. V was cut by 5 bases and J by 0 bases, with 13 bases left in between. CDR3 length: 15 amino acids. DNA of the CDR3: TGTGCCAGCAGTCGAAATCAACTAAACCAAGAGACCCAGTACTTC. Encoded protein: CASSRNQLNQETQYF. The full variable domain, completed using reference TRBV28 and TRBJ2-5, is DVKVTQSSRYLVKRTGEKVFLECVQDMDHENMFWYRQDPGLGLRLIYFSYDVKMKEKGDIPEGYSVSREKKERFSLILESASTNQTSMYLCASSRNQLNQETQYFGPGTRLLVL.

The chain combines TRBV4-1 with TRBJ2-2; D possibly matches TRBD1 or TRBD2 (5 bases each). V was cut by 4 bases and J by 3 bases, with 12 bases left in between. Germline values: CDR1 MGHRA, CDR2 YSYEKL. This CDR3 has 15 residues. The CDR3 DNA is TGCGCCAGCAGCCTCCGGGACCGTGACACCGGGGAGCTGTTTTTT. Translation: CASSLRDRDTGELFF.

This clone was seen only once. CDR3 sequence (DNA): TGTGCCAGCAGTTACGGGGACCCCACGGATGAGCAGTACTTC. This sequence encodes CASSYGDPTDEQYF. The chain employs TRBV6-5 and TRBJ2-7, with D perhaps matching TRBD1 or TRBD2 (5 bases each). The CDR3 consists of 14 residues. Germline CDR1 is MNHEY and CDR2 is SVGAGI. V gave up 2 bases and J gave up 7 bases, with 15 bases separating them.

The rearrangement joins TRBV4-2 to TRBJ2-5, with TRBD2 identical over 11 bases. The DNA end lines up better with TRBJ2-7; the J call may be wrong. CDR3 size: 16 residues. Germline V gene sequence: CDR1 LGHNA, CDR2 YNFKEQ. For the CDR3, the DNA is TGTGCCAGCAGCCAAGAGGGGGGGACTAGCGGCTACGAGCAGTACTTC. It specifies CASSQEGGTSGYEQYF.

The J gene is TRBJ2-7, the V gene TRBV2; 9 nucleotides line up with TRBD2. Germline CDR1 SNHLY, CDR2 FYNNEI. With 10 bases clipped from V and 4 bases from J, the junction kept 11 bases outside the gene matches. The CDR3 spans 14 residues. DNA for the CDR3: TGTGCCACCCTCATTGGGACTAGCCAGTACGAGCAGTACTTC. As protein: CATLIGTSQYEQYF.

The rearrangement links TRBV2 to TRBJ2-3, with 7 nucleotides matching TRBD2. Germline lookup yields CDR1 SNHLY and CDR2 FYNNEI. This CDR3 has 16 residues. The junction had 14 bases not matched to a gene; V was cut back by 7 bases and J by 4 bases. CDR3 in amino acids: CASIRSLAGVSDTQYF. The DNA of the CDR3 is TGTGCCAGCATCCGCAGCCTGGCGGGAGTGTCAGATACGCAGTATTTT.

The chain recombines TRBV29-1 with TRBJ1-1; TRBD1 matches 10 bases. V lost 0 bases to trimming and J lost 7 bases; unmatched junction nucleotides: 8. The germline V gene encodes CDR1 SQVTM and CDR2 ANQGSEA. This CDR3 region has 15 residues. The DNA for the CDR3 is TGCAGCGTTGAAGATCATGACAGGGGGCATGGTGAAGCTTTCTTT. It is translated as CSVEDHDRGHGEAFF.

The rearrangement links TRBV15 to TRBJ2-3; no definite D call. Between the trimmed V and J ends, which lost 0 bases and 0 bases, there was a span of 16 bases. The CDR3 length is 18 residues. CDR1 is LNHNV and CDR2 is YYDKDF in the germline V gene (reference sequence). Here the CDR3 DNA reads TGTGCCACCAGCAGAGAAATCATAACACGTTTGAGCACAGATACGCAGTATTTT. It is translated as CATSREIITRLSTDTQYF.

The V gene is TRBV4-1, the J gene TRBJ1-1; maybe TRBD1 (5 bases). The CDR3 covers 15 residues. Germline V CDR1 and CDR2: MGHRA, YSYEKL. Trimming removed 0 bases from V and 5 bases from J, with 13 bases in between. The DNA for the CDR3 is TGCGCCAGCAGCCAAGATAGGTCGGGGGTGACTGAAGCTTTCTTT. Translated, it gives CASSQDRSGVTEAFF.

The J gene is TRBJ2-7, the V gene TRBV27; no reliable D call. CDR3 length: 14 amino acids. Germline V gene data show CDR1 as MNHEY and CDR2 as SMNVEV (reference sequence). V shed 5 bases and J shed 0 bases, with 11 bases lying between them. The CDR3 spells CASSPSESSYEQYF. The CDR3 nucleotides are TGTGCCAGCAGTCCCTCGGAGAGCTCCTACGAGCAGTACTTC.

V is TRBV6-1 and J is TRBJ2-3, with D hard to call. Germline assignment: CDR1 MNHNS and CDR2 SASEGT. V was cut by 0 bases and J by 4 bases, with 8 bases left in between. The CDR3 has 14 residues. The CDR3 loop reads CASSEALLPDTQYF. CDR3 DNA sequence: TGTGCCAGCAGTGAAGCGCTACTCCCAGATACGCAGTATTTT.